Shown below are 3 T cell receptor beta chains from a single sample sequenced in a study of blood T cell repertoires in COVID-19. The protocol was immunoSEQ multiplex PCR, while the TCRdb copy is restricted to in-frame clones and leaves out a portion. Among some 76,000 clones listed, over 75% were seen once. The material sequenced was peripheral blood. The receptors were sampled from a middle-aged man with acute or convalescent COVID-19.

This CDR3 reads CASSLGANTEAFF. CDR3 DNA sequence: TGCGCCAGCAGCTTGGGGGCGAACACTGAAGCTTTCTTT. J is TRBJ1-1 and V is TRBV5-1; D unresolved. Trimming shortened V by 0 bases and J by 1 base, and 4 bases separated the two germline ends. The CDR3 is 13 residues long. Germline V CDR1 and CDR2: SGHRS, YFSETQ.

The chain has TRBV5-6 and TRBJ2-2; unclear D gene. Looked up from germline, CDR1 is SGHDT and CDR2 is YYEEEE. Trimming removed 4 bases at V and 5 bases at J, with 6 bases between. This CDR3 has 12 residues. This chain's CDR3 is CASSPITGELFF. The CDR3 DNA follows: TGTGCCAGCAGCCCAATTACCGGGGAGCTGTTTTTT.

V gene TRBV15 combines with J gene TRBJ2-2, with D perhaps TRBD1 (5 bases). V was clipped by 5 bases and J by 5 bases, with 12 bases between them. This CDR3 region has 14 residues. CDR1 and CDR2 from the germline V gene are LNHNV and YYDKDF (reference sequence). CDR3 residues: CATSGLTETGELFF. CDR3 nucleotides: TGTGCCACCAGCGGGCTGACAGAGACCGGGGAGCTGTTTTTT.